A single sample is the source of the 18 T cell receptor beta chains below, sequenced in a study of T cell changes during pregnancy in multiple sclerosis. The repertoire was sequenced with immunoSEQ multiplex PCR; TCRdb's copy has only in-frame clones and lacks some. The sample lists fewer than 60,000 clones, over 90% occurring once. This specimen was CD8+ T cells from peripheral blood mononuclear cells, taken in the first trimester of pregnancy. Receptors originate from a female donor with multiple sclerosis, enrolled in a pregnancy study.

The chain links TRBV15 to TRBJ2-1; no clear D. Trimming shortened V by 0 bases and J by 7 bases, and 10 bases separated the two germline ends. The CDR3 runs to 14 residues. Germline V gene data show CDR1 as LNHNV and CDR2 as YYDKDF (reference sequence). CDR3 region: CATSRESFGNEQFF. The CDR3 DNA follows: TGTGCCACCAGCAGAGAGAGTTTCGGTAATGAGCAGTTCTTC.

The CDR3 DNA sequence: TGTGCCAGCAGGAGAATCAGGGTGGAGGGGGAGACCCAGTACTTC. Its protein is CASRRIRVEGETQYF. This chain connects TRBV6-1 to TRBJ2-5, with D possibly matching TRBD2 (6 bases). The V gene lost 6 bases and the J gene lost 5 bases, with 19 bases spanning the gap. The CDR3 consists of 15 residues. The V gene's germline CDR1 is MNHNS and CDR2 SASEGT.

The V call is TRBV5-3, the J call TRBJ2-1; the D is unclear. TRBV5-3 belongs to the ORF category, with a function that is uncertain. There are 13 residues in the CDR3. V lost 8 bases and J 4 bases, leaving 13 bases between the germline ends. The chain's CDR3 is CASPPEIYNEQFF. CDR3 DNA: TGTGCCAGTCCCCCGGAGATATACAATGAGCAGTTCTTC.

The rearrangement links TRBV4-1 to TRBJ2-5, with TRBD1 identical over 8 bases. V lost 1 base to trimming and J lost 4 bases; unmatched junction nucleotides: 5. Germline V gene data show CDR1 as MGHRA and CDR2 as YSYEKL. The CDR3 spans 15 residues. The CDR3 coding sequence is TGCGCCAGCAGCCAAGCCCCGGGACAGGTAGAGACCCAGTACTTC. Its translation is CASSQAPGQVETQYF.

The V and J genes are TRBV27 and TRBJ2-5, with 8 bases aligning to TRBD2. CDR1 and CDR2 (germline): MNHEY, SMNVEV (reference sequence). The CDR3 runs 15 residues. V lost 3 bases, J lost 5 bases, and 8 bases stayed unmatched. CDR3 in amino acids: CASSFGRASVETQYF. The CDR3 DNA follows: TGTGCCAGCAGTTTCGGGAGGGCCAGTGTGGAGACCCAGTACTTC.

As for this clone: A read error may account for a junction end that differs from germline. This chain links TRBV10-3 with TRBJ2-7, with 8 bases identical to TRBD1. The CDR3 has 14 amino acids. Germline V lookup: CDR1 ENHRY, CDR2 SYGVKD. DNA for the CDR3: TGTGCCGTCAGTGACAGAGACAGGGGCCACGAGCAGTACTTC. Amino acids: CAVSDRDRGHEQYF.

The V call is TRBV29-1, the J call TRBJ2-7, with 7 bases lining up with TRBD1. Germline V CDR1 and CDR2: SQVTM, ANQGSEA. The CDR3 spans 13 residues. Unmatched junction bases numbered 4, after V lost 2 bases and J lost 3 bases. As DNA, the CDR3 is TGCAGCGTTGAAAGACAGGGTGGCTACGAGCAGTACTTC. Translation gives CSVERQGGYEQYF.

This clone was counted a single time. The chain combines TRBV5-1 with TRBJ2-7, with TRBD1 matching over 10 bases. This CDR3 is 14 amino acids long. The V gene's germline CDR1 is SGHRS and CDR2 YFSETQ. With 4 bases clipped from V and 5 bases from J, the junction kept 6 bases outside the gene matches. For the CDR3, the DNA is TGCGCCAGCAGCACGGGACAGGGGTACCACGAGCAGTACTTC. Its translation is CASSTGQGYHEQYF.

This chain uses TRBV10-2 with TRBJ1-1, with no clear D. The V gene's germline CDR1 is WSHSY and CDR2 SAAADI. V was clipped by 4 bases and J by 7 bases, with 7 bases between them. The CDR3 is 11 residues long. CDR3 residues: CASSGPLEAFF. DNA of the CDR3: TGCGCCAGCAGTGGCCCACTTGAAGCTTTCTTT.

J is TRBJ2-1 and V is TRBV13; a weak D match, TRBD1 (5 bases). Germline-derived CDR1 and CDR2 are PRHDT and FYEKMQ (reference sequence). V was shortened by 2 bases and J by 1 base, with 6 bases between the two germline ends. CDR3 size: 14 residues. The DNA of the CDR3 is TGTGCCAGCAGCTTACAGGGATCCTACAATGAGCAGTTCTTC. Protein product: CASSLQGSYNEQFF.

V gene TRBV7-2 combines with J gene TRBJ1-5; D unclear. Trimming cost V 10 bases and J 1 base, with 17 bases left between them. Germline V lookup: CDR1 SGHTA, CDR2 FQGNSA. The CDR3 is made up of 15 amino acids. The CDR3 loop is CATSPLYVSNQPQHF. The CDR3 DNA follows: TGTGCCACCTCCCCACTGTACGTCAGCAATCAGCCCCAGCATTTT.

V and J are TRBV19 and TRBJ2-2; no firm D call. The length of the CDR3 is 15 residues. Germline loops: CDR1 LNHDA, CDR2 SQIVND (reference sequence). Trimming took 3 bases from V and 0 from J, leaving 8 bases between them. CDR3 loop: CASSIVRSNTGELFF. DNA for the CDR3: TGTGCCAGTAGTATTGTACGGTCGAACACCGGGGAGCTGTTTTTT.

The J gene is TRBJ1-1, the V gene TRBV2; tentatively, D is TRBD1 (6 bases). CDR3 size: 14 residues. V lost 1 base, J lost 4 bases, and 10 bases lay in between. Germline V gene sequence: CDR1 SNHLY, CDR2 FYNNEI. The CDR3 nucleotides read TGTGCCAGCAGTGAAGGGGGGCCGGGCACTGAAGCTTTCTTT. It encodes CASSEGGPGTEAFF.

Written as DNA, the CDR3 is TGTGCCACCAGCAGAGTCCCCGGGACAGTCTATGGCTACACCTTC. Its translation is CATSRVPGTVYGYTF. V usage is TRBV15 and J usage is TRBJ1-2; 7 bases line up with TRBD1. This CDR3 region has 15 residues. From germline, CDR1 is LNHNV and CDR2 YYDKDF (reference sequence). V shed 1 base, J shed 4 bases, and the junction held 6 bases outside the gene matches.

The chain recombines TRBV10-3 with TRBJ1-1, with TRBD1 identical over 9 bases. There are 16 residues in the CDR3. The V gene end was trimmed by 8 bases and the J gene end by 6 bases; junction bases not matched to a gene: 16. CDR1 is ENHRY, CDR2 SYGVKD, per germline. CDR3 loop: CAIQDPRQGGRPEAFF. CDR3 coding DNA: TGTGCCATCCAAGACCCCAGACAGGGGGGTAGGCCTGAAGCTTTCTTT.

The chain recombines TRBV6-6 with TRBJ1-3, with 7 bases matching TRBD1. J was trimmed by 6 bases and V by 1 base; bases with no gene match: 9. The CDR3 length is 16 residues. Germline V gives CDR1 MNHNY, CDR2 SVGAGI (reference sequence). The CDR3 region is CASSYLQGIHENTIYF. For the CDR3, the DNA is TGTGCCAGCAGTTACTTACAGGGGATCCACGAAAACACCATATATTTT.

The chain carries TRBV4-1 and TRBJ1-5, with D maybe TRBD1 (5 bases). The V end was cut by 3 bases, the J end by 5 bases, with 11 bases between. The germline gives CDR1 MGHRA, CDR2 YSYEKL. The CDR3 contains 14 residues. The DNA for the CDR3 is TGCGCCAGCAGCCAGGTTAAAGGGGATCAGCCCCAGCATTTT. This translates into CASSQVKGDQPQHF.

The gene calls are TRBV6-1 and TRBJ2-2; D remains unclear. The ends were cut back, 9 bases at V and 4 bases at J, with 6 bases in the middle. CDR1 is MNHNS, CDR2 SASEGT, per germline. This CDR3 is built from 11 residues. In DNA form, the CDR3 reads TGTGCCAGTTGGAGCACCGGGGAGCTGTTTTTT. It encodes CASWSTGELFF.